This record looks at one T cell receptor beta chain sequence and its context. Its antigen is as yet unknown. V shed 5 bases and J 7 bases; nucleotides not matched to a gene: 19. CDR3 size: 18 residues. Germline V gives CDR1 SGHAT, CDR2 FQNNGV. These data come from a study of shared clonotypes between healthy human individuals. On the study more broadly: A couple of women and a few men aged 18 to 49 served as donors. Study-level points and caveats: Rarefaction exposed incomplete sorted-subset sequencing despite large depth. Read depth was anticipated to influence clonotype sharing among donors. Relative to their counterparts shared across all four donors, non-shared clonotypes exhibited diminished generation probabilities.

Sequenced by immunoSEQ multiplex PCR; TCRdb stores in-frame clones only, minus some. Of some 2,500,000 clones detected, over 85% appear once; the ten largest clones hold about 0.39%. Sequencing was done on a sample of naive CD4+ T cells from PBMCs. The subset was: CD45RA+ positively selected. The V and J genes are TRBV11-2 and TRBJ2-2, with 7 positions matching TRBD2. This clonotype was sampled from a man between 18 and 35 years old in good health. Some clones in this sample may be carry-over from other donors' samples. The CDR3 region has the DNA TGTGCCAGCAGCCTCCCCCTTCGGGGAGCGGGGCGGGTCGGGGAGCTGTTTTTT. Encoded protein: CASSLPLRGAGRVGELFF.